This is a list of T cell receptor beta chains from one sample in a study of blood T cells in healthy people across ages. Using its own MiXCR run on the 5' RACE reads, TCRdb lists one record per CDR3 protein. The data show about 640,000 distinct CDR3 sequences, with roughly 31% seen just once and about 15% held by the top ten. The sample taken for sequencing was blood. Receptors were obtained from a woman at least 80 years old in good health. CDR3s include the opening cysteine and the closing phenylalanine or tryptophan. A D gene is named only where the DNA matches it firmly. For some rows the clone size is stated as once, few or many, or as a class when expanded; others skip it.

abundance: many
v_gene: TRBV4-1
d_gene: .
j_gene: TRBJ1-4
CDR3aa: CASSQEASGGGRNEKLFF
CDR3nt: TGCGCCAGCAGCCAAGAAGCCAGTGGCGGGGGACGAAATGAAAAACTGTTTTTT

abundance: many
v_gene: TRBV28
d_gene: TRBD1
j_gene: TRBJ1-6
CDR3aa: CASSLPGQGGYNSPLHF
CDR3nt: TGTGCCAGCTCCCTGCCTGGACAGGGCGGATATAATTCACCCCTCCACTTT

abundance: many
v_gene: TRBV5-1
d_gene: .
j_gene: TRBJ2-6
CDR3aa: CASSPQASSGANVLTF
CDR3nt: TGCGCCAGCAGCCCCCAAGCCAGCTCTGGGGCCAACGTCCTGACTTTC

abundance: many
v_gene: TRBV6-6
d_gene: .
j_gene: TRBJ1-5
CDR3aa: CASEPWDRGQPQHF
CDR3nt: TGTGCCAGCGAGCCATGGGATCGGGGCCAGCCCCAGCATTTT

abundance: .
v_gene: TRBV24-1
d_gene: TRBD2
j_gene: TRBJ2-1
CDR3aa: CATSDQGLAGGSYNEQFF
CDR3nt: TGTGCCACCAGTGATCAGGGACTAGCGGGAGGATCCTACAATGAGCAGTTCTTC

abundance: many
v_gene: TRBV20-1
d_gene: .
j_gene: TRBJ2-3
CDR3aa: CSAVLLQGHDTQYF
CDR3nt: TGCAGTGCAGTACTCCTACAGGGACATGATACGCAGTATTTT

abundance: .
v_gene: TRBV2
d_gene: .
j_gene: TRBJ1-1
CDR3aa: CASNILVMNTEAFF
CDR3nt: TGTGCCAGCAATATTTTGGTCATGAACACTGAAGCTTTCTTT

abundance: .
v_gene: TRBV29-1
d_gene: .
j_gene: TRBJ1-2
CDR3aa: CSVQADGNYGYTF
CDR3nt: TGCAGCGTCCAAGCGGACGGCAACTATGGCTACACCTTC

abundance: .
v_gene: TRBV5-1
d_gene: TRBD2
j_gene: TRBJ2-5
CDR3aa: CASGARSGAYQETQYF
CDR3nt: TGCGCCAGCGGCGCAAGGAGCGGGGCGTACCAAGAGACCCAGTACTTC

abundance: many
v_gene: TRBV5-6
d_gene: TRBD2
j_gene: TRBJ2-5
CDR3aa: CASSSGRGVTGPQYF
CDR3nt: TGTGCCAGCAGCTCCGGGCGGGGGGTAACCGGGCCCCAGTACTTC

abundance: many
v_gene: TRBV5-1
d_gene: TRBD2
j_gene: TRBJ2-5
CDR3aa: CASSSGGGRETQYF
CDR3nt: TGCGCCAGCAGTTCTGGGGGGGGACGAGAGACCCAGTACTTC

abundance: .
v_gene: TRBV4-3
d_gene: TRBD1
j_gene: TRBJ2-6
CDR3aa: CASSPDPFGTGSSGANVLTF
CDR3nt: TGCGCCAGCAGCCCTGACCCCTTCGGGACAGGGTCCTCTGGGGCCAACGTCCTGACTTTC

abundance: many
v_gene: TRBV20-1
d_gene: .
j_gene: TRBJ2-6
CDR3aa: CSVPGANVLTF
CDR3nt: TGCAGTGTACCCGGGGCCAACGTCCTGACTTTC

abundance: .
v_gene: TRBV5-1
d_gene: .
j_gene: TRBJ2-1
CDR3aa: CASSLWVLAGSPPNEQFF
CDR3nt: TGCGCCAGCAGCTTGTGGGTTTTGGCGGGGAGCCCGCCCAATGAGCAGTTCTTC

abundance: many
v_gene: TRBV29-1
d_gene: .
j_gene: TRBJ2-5
CDR3aa: CSVEAAYQETQYF
CDR3nt: TGCAGCGTTGAAGCTGCGTACCAAGAGACCCAGTACTTC

abundance: many
v_gene: TRBV7-6
d_gene: TRBD2
j_gene: TRBJ2-1
CDR3aa: CASSPGRHEQFF
CDR3nt: TGTGCCAGCAGCCCCGGGAGGCATGAGCAGTTCTTC

abundance: .
v_gene: TRBV3-1
d_gene: .
j_gene: TRBJ1-4
CDR3aa: CASSQDIGSKGEKLFF
CDR3nt: TGTGCCAGCAGCCAAGATATAGGGTCCAAAGGAGAAAAACTGTTTTTT

abundance: .
v_gene: TRBV19
d_gene: .
j_gene: TRBJ1-2
CDR3aa: CASSPSSGFSYGYTF
CDR3nt: TGTGCCAGTAGTCCCTCTTCAGGGTTTTCTTACGGCTACACCTTC

abundance: many
v_gene: TRBV21-1
d_gene: .
j_gene: TRBJ2-1
CDR3aa: CANFNLSSYNEQFF
CDR3nt: TGTGCCAACTTTAACTTAAGCTCCTACAATGAGCAGTTCTTC

abundance: many
v_gene: TRBV6-1
d_gene: .
j_gene: TRBJ2-3
CDR3aa: CASSALTWEGTQYF
CDR3nt: TGTGCCAGCAGTGCCCTGACCTGGGAAGGGACGCAGTATTTT

abundance: .
v_gene: TRBV20-1
d_gene: TRBD2
j_gene: TRBJ2-7
CDR3aa: CSARWASGGDSSYNEQYF
CDR3nt: TGCAGTGCAAGGTGGGCTAGCGGGGGGGACAGCTCCTACAATGAGCAGTACTTC

abundance: once
v_gene: TRBV24-1
d_gene: TRBD1
j_gene: TRBJ2-1
CDR3aa: CATSDNRDRGFSYNEQFF
CDR3nt: TGTGCCACCAGTGATAACCGGGACAGGGGATTCTCCTACAATGAGCAGTTCTTC

abundance: many
v_gene: TRBV7-2
d_gene: .
j_gene: TRBJ1-2
CDR3aa: CASSLGPLYGYTF
CDR3nt: TGTGCCAGCAGCCTTGGACCCCTCTATGGCTACACCTTC

abundance: many
v_gene: TRBV7-3
d_gene: .
j_gene: TRBJ2-7
CDR3aa: CASSLNPTPTYEQYF
CDR3nt: TGTGCCAGCAGCTTAAACCCGACACCGACCTACGAGCAGTACTTC

abundance: .
v_gene: TRBV2
d_gene: .
j_gene: TRBJ2-7
CDR3aa: CASSAARWPYEQYF
CDR3nt: TGTGCCAGCAGCGCGGCACGGTGGCCCTACGAGCAGTACTTC

abundance: many
v_gene: TRBV20-1
d_gene: TRBD1
j_gene: TRBJ1-4
CDR3aa: CSARSQGRVDEKLFF
CDR3nt: TGCAGTGCTAGGTCACAGGGGCGCGTGGATGAAAAACTGTTTTTT

abundance: many
v_gene: TRBV7-8
d_gene: .
j_gene: TRBJ1-2
CDR3aa: CASSPGRNYGYTF
CDR3nt: TGTGCCAGCAGTCCCGGACGGAACTATGGCTACACCTTC

abundance: many
v_gene: TRBV5-1
d_gene: .
j_gene: TRBJ2-3
CDR3aa: CASSLGGEITDTQYF
CDR3nt: TGCGCCAGCAGCTTGGGAGGGGAGATCACAGATACGCAGTATTTT

abundance: many
v_gene: TRBV20-1
d_gene: .
j_gene: TRBJ2-4
CDR3aa: CSATPPGRDIQYF
CDR3nt: TGCAGTGCGACACCACCGGGACGGGACATTCAGTACTTC

abundance: many
v_gene: TRBV7-3
d_gene: .
j_gene: TRBJ2-7
CDR3aa: CASSLVPGDSYEQYF
CDR3nt: TGTGCCAGCAGCCTAGTCCCAGGGGACTCCTACGAGCAGTACTTC

abundance: many
v_gene: TRBV20-1
d_gene: TRBD2
j_gene: TRBJ2-5
CDR3aa: CSAPSGGWEETQYF
CDR3nt: TGCAGTGCGCCTAGCGGGGGCTGGGAAGAGACCCAGTACTTC

abundance: few
v_gene: TRBV15
d_gene: .
j_gene: TRBJ1-4
CDR3aa: CATSPTEANEKLFF
CDR3nt: TGTGCCACCTCTCCGACAGAAGCCAATGAAAAACTGTTTTTT

abundance: many
v_gene: TRBV7-2
d_gene: TRBD1
j_gene: TRBJ2-1
CDR3aa: CASSYRAFSGTANFYNEQFF
CDR3nt: TGTGCCAGCAGCTACCGCGCATTTTCAGGGACAGCGAATTTCTACAATGAGCAGTTCTTC

abundance: .
v_gene: TRBV5-6
d_gene: .
j_gene: TRBJ2-3
CDR3aa: CASSLYSGGGSDAQYF
CDR3nt: TGTGCCAGCAGCTTGTATTCGGGGGGCGGGTCAGATGCGCAGTATTTT

abundance: many
v_gene: TRBV6-1
d_gene: TRBD1
j_gene: TRBJ2-7
CDR3aa: CASSKPGQLNEQYF
CDR3nt: TGTGCCAGCAGTAAGCCGGGACAGCTCAACGAGCAGTACTTC

abundance: .
v_gene: TRBV7-8
d_gene: .
j_gene: TRBJ1-5
CDR3aa: CASRSGSQPQHF
CDR3nt: TGTGCCAGCAGGAGCGGGAGTCAGCCCCAGCATTTT

abundance: many
v_gene: TRBV9
d_gene: .
j_gene: TRBJ1-5
CDR3aa: CASSLAGAHQPQHF
CDR3nt: TGTGCCAGCAGCCTAGCAGGGGCCCATCAGCCCCAGCATTTT

abundance: many
v_gene: TRBV9
d_gene: .
j_gene: TRBJ2-7
CDR3aa: CASSVGPTPPVEQYF
CDR3nt: TGTGCCAGCAGCGTGGGTCCGACCCCCCCGGTCGAGCAGTACTTC

abundance: many
v_gene: TRBV7-9
d_gene: .
j_gene: TRBJ2-1
CDR3aa: CASSPPGLIHNEQFF
CDR3nt: TGTGCCAGCAGCCCGCCCGGACTGATCCACAATGAGCAGTTCTTC

abundance: many
v_gene: TRBV29-1
d_gene: .
j_gene: TRBJ2-4
CDR3aa: CSVGFQGSRDIQYF
CDR3nt: TGCAGCGTTGGCTTTCAAGGGTCGCGGGACATTCAGTACTTC

abundance: .
v_gene: TRBV2
d_gene: .
j_gene: TRBJ1-3
CDR3aa: CASSEVRGIGNTIYF
CDR3nt: TGTGCCAGCAGTGAAGTCCGGGGTATCGGAAACACCATATATTTT

abundance: .
v_gene: TRBV3-1
d_gene: .
j_gene: TRBJ1-1
CDR3aa: CASSQGSRANTEAFF
CDR3nt: TGTGCCAGCAGCCAAGGGAGCAGGGCGAACACTGAAGCTTTCTTT

abundance: .
v_gene: TRBV28
d_gene: .
j_gene: TRBJ1-2
CDR3aa: CASSLREDGYTF
CDR3nt: TGTGCCAGCAGTTTGCGAGAGGATGGCTACACCTTC

abundance: few
v_gene: TRBV28
d_gene: .
j_gene: TRBJ1-2
CDR3aa: CASSLEGGHGYTF
CDR3nt: TGTGCCAGCAGTTTAGAGGGAGGTCATGGCTACACCTTC

abundance: many
v_gene: TRBV29-1
d_gene: .
j_gene: TRBJ2-7
CDR3aa: CSVGTGYEQYF
CDR3nt: TGCAGCGTTGGGACGGGCTACGAGCAGTACTTC

abundance: few
v_gene: TRBV20-1
d_gene: .
j_gene: TRBJ1-1
CDR3aa: CSARRPGQRIIGGAFF
CDR3nt: TGCAGTGCTAGACGGCCGGGACAACGGATCATCGGTGGAGCTTTCTTT

abundance: once
v_gene: TRBV3-1
d_gene: TRBD1
j_gene: TRBJ2-7
CDR3aa: CASSQLTGASCEQYF
CDR3nt: TGTGCCAGCAGCCAACTAACAGGGGCAAGCTGCGAGCAGTACTTC

abundance: many
v_gene: TRBV20-1
d_gene: .
j_gene: TRBJ2-5
CDR3aa: CSASGEAQETQYF
CDR3nt: TGCAGTGCTAGCGGGGAGGCACAAGAGACCCAGTACTTC

abundance: .
v_gene: TRBV5-5
d_gene: TRBD1
j_gene: TRBJ1-2
CDR3aa: CASQFVDRGNYGYTF
CDR3nt: TGTGCCTCCCAGTTCGTAGACAGGGGAAACTATGGCTACACCTTC

abundance: many
v_gene: TRBV5-1
d_gene: .
j_gene: TRBJ2-1
CDR3aa: CASSLEVGYNEQFF
CDR3nt: TGCGCCAGCAGCTTGGAAGTCGGATACAATGAGCAGTTCTTC

abundance: few
v_gene: TRBV12-3/TRBV12-4
d_gene: .
j_gene: TRBJ1-6
CDR3aa: CASSLSGSEGSPLHF
CDR3nt: TGTGCCAGCAGCTTATCGGGTTCAGAGGGTTCACCCCTCCACTTT

abundance: .
v_gene: TRBV11-2
d_gene: .
j_gene: TRBJ1-1
CDR3aa: CASSPRGRGTEAFF
CDR3nt: TGTGCCAGCAGCCCCCGCGGAAGGGGCACTGAAGCTTTCTTT

abundance: .
v_gene: TRBV5-1
d_gene: TRBD1
j_gene: TRBJ2-1
CDR3aa: CASSAGQGYNEQFF
CDR3nt: TGCGCCAGCAGCGCGGGACAGGGTTACAATGAGCAGTTCTTC

abundance: many
v_gene: TRBV12-3/TRBV12-4
d_gene: .
j_gene: TRBJ1-2
CDR3aa: CASSRGHKANYGYTF
CDR3nt: TGTGCCAGCAGTAGGGGACATAAAGCTAACTATGGCTACACCTTC

abundance: many
v_gene: TRBV4-1
d_gene: TRBD1
j_gene: TRBJ1-2
CDR3aa: CASSLQQGDYGYTF
CDR3nt: TGCGCCAGCAGCCTGCAACAGGGGGACTATGGCTACACCTTC

abundance: .
v_gene: TRBV9
d_gene: .
j_gene: TRBJ2-2
CDR3aa: CASSVLGLGSGELFF
CDR3nt: TGTGCCAGCAGCGTACTAGGCCTCGGTAGCGGGGAGCTGTTTTTT

abundance: .
v_gene: TRBV20-1
d_gene: TRBD1
j_gene: TRBJ1-2
CDR3aa: CSAGTGRERGYTF
CDR3nt: TGCAGTGCTGGGACAGGTCGAGAGCGTGGCTACACCTTC